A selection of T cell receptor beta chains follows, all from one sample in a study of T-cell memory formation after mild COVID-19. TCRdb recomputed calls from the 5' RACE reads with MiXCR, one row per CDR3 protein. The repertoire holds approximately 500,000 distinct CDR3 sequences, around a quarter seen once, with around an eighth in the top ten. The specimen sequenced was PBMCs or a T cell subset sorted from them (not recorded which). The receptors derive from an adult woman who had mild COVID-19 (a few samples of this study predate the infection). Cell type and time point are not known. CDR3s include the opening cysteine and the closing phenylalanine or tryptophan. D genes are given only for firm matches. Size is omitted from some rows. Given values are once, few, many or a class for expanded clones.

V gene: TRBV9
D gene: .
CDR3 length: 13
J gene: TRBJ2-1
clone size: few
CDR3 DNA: TGTGCCAGCAGCGTAGAGGGGGTCAATGAGCAGTTCTTC
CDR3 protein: CASSVEGVNEQFF

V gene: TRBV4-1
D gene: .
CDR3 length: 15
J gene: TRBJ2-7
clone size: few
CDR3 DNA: TGCGCCTTCAGCCAAGAGGCCGCACCGGGTTACGAGCAGTACTTC
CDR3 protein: CAFSQEAAPGYEQYF

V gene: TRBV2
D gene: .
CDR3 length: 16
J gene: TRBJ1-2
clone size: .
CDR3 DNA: TGTGCCAGCAGCGAGTGGTGGAGGGCAGGAGACTATGGCTACACCTTC
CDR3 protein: CASSEWWRAGDYGYTF

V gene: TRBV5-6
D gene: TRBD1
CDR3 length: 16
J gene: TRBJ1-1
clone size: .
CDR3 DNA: TGTGCCAGCAGCTGGAGGGCGGGACAGAGGAACACTGAAGCTTTCTTT
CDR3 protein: CASSWRAGQRNTEAFF

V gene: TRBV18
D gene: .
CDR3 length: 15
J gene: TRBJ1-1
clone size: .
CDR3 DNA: TGTGCCAGCTCACCACTGTCAGATCTGAACACTGAAGCTTTCTTT
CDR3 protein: CASSPLSDLNTEAFF

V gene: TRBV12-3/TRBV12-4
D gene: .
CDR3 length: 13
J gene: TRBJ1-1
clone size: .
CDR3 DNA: TGTGCCAGCAGCTCCGTGTTAACTTTGGAAGCTTTCTTT
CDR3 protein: CASSSVLTLEAFF

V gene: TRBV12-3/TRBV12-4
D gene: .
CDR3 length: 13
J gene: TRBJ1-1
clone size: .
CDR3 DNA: TGTGCCAGCAGTTACGACACTAGGGCTGAAGCTTTCTTT
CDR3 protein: CASSYDTRAEAFF

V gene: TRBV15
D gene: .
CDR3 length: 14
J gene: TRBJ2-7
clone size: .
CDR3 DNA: TGTGCCACCAGCTTTAGACAGACTACCTACGAGCAGTACTTC
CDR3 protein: CATSFRQTTYEQYF

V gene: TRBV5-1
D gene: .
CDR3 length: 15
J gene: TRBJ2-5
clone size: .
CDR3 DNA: TGCGCCAGCAGCTTAGGGGGACCCACGACGGAGACCCAGTACTTC
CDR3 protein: CASSLGGPTTETQYF

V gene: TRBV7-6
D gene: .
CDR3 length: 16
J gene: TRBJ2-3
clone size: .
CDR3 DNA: TGTGCCAGCAGCTTAGTGTCAGGGAGAAGCACAGATACGCAGTATTTT
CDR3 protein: CASSLVSGRSTDTQYF

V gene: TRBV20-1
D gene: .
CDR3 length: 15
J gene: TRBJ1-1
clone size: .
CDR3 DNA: TGCAGTGCTTACAGGGCTGAGGGGGTGAACACTGAAGCTTTCTTT
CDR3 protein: CSAYRAEGVNTEAFF

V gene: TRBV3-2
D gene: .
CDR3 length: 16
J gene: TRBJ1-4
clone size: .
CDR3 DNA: TGTGCCAGCAGCCAAGACCCCGACAATTTATTCGGAAAACTGTTTTTT
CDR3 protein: CASSQDPDNLFGKLFF

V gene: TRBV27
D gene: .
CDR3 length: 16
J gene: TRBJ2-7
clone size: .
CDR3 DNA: TGTGCCAGCAGATTTCCGAAGTACAGGGACTTCTACGAGCAGTACTTC
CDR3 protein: CASRFPKYRDFYEQYF

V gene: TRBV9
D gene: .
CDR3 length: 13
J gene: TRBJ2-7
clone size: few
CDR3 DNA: TGTGCCAGCAGCGCCGCAGACCCCTACGAGCAGTACTTC
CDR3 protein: CASSAADPYEQYF

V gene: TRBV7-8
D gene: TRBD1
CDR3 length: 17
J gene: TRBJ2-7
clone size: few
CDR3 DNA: TGTGCCAGCAGCTTATCAGAAACCGGGACAGGACGCTACGAGCAGTACTTC
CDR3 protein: CASSLSETGTGRYEQYF

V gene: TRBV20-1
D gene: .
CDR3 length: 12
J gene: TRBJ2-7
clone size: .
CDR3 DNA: TGCAGTGCTAGCAAGGAAACCTACGAGCAGTACTTC
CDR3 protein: CSASKETYEQYF

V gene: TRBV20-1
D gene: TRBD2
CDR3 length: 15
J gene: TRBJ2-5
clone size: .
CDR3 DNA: TGCAGTGCTAGCCGACTAGCGGGGGTCTCAGAGACCCAGTACTTC
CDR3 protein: CSASRLAGVSETQYF

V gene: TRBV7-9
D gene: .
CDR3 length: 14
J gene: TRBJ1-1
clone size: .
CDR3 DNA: TGTGCCAGCAGCTACCTGGGGGGCGAGAGGGAAGCTTTCTTT
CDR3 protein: CASSYLGGEREAFF

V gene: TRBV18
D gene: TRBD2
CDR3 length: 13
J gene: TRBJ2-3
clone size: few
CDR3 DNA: TGTGCCAGCTCGCGGGAGGGCCCAGATACGCAGTATTTT
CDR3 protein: CASSREGPDTQYF

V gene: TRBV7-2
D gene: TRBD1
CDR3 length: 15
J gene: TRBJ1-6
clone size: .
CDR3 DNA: TGTGCCAGCAGCCTCTTACAGGGGGCAGGCTCACCCCTCCACTTT
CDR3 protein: CASSLLQGAGSPLHF

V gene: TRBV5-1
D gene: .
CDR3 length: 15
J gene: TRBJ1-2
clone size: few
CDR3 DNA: TGCGCCAGCAGTGGAGTCGGTTTAGCTAACTATGGCTACACCTTC
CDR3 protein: CASSGVGLANYGYTF

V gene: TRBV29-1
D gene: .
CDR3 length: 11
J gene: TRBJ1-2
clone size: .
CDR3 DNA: TGCAGCGTGGGGGCGAATTGGGGCTACACCTTC
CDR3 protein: CSVGANWGYTF

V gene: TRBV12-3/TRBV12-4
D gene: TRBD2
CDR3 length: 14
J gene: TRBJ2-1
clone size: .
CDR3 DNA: TGTGCCAGCAGCCCTAGCGGAGGGGTCAATGAGCAGTTCTTC
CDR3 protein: CASSPSGGVNEQFF

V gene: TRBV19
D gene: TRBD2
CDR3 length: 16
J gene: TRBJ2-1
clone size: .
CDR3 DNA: TGTGCGAGTAGTGTCCTAGCGGGATCTTTGGACAATGAGCAGTTCTTC
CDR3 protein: CASSVLAGSLDNEQFF

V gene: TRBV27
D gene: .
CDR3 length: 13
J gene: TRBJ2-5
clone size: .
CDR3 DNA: TGTGCCAGCCCCTGGGCGTCCAAAGAGACCCAGTACTTC
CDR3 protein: CASPWASKETQYF

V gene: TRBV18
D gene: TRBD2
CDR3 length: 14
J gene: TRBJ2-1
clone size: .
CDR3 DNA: TGTGCCAGCTCACCGGGAGGGATCAACAATGAGCAGTTCTTC
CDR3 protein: CASSPGGINNEQFF

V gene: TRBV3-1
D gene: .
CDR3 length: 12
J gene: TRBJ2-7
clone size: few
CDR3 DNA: TGTGCCAGCAGCCAACAAGGGGGTGAGCAGTACTTC
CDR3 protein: CASSQQGGEQYF

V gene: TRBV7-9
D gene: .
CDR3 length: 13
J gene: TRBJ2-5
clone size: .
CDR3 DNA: TGTGCCAGCAGCTACTCTGGGGTCGGGACCCAGTACTTC
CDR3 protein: CASSYSGVGTQYF

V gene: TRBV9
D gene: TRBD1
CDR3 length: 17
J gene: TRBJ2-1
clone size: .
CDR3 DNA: TGTGCCAGCAGCCTTGGACAGGGGACAGGGGGTTACAATGAGCAGTTCTTC
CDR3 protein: CASSLGQGTGGYNEQFF

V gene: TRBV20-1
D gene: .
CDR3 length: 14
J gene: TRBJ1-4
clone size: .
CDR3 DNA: TGCAGTGCTAGAGATACAGGATCGGGGGTGGAACTGTTTTTT
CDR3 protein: CSARDTGSGVELFF

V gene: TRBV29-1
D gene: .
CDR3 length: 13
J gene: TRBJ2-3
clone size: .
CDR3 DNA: TGCAGCGTTGAAGGACCAGACACAGATACGCAGTATTTT
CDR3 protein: CSVEGPDTDTQYF

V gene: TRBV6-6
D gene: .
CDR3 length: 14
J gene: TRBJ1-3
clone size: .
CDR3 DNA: TGTGCCAGCAGTTTATCTCGAGGTGGAAACACCATATATTTT
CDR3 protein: CASSLSRGGNTIYF

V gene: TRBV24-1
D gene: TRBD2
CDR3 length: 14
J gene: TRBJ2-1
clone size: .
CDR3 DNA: TGTGCCACCGGCGGGGGGTCCGCCTACAATGAGCAGTTCTTC
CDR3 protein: CATGGGSAYNEQFF

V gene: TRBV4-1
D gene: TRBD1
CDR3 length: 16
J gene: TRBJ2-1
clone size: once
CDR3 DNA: TGCGCCAGCAGCGCAGCAGGGACAGGGGGCTGGGATGAGCAGTTCTTC
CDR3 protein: CASSAAGTGGWDEQFF

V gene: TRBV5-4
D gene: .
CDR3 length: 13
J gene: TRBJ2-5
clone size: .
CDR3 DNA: TGTGCCAGCACCCTGGCGCAGGAAAAGACCCAGTACTTC
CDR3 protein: CASTLAQEKTQYF

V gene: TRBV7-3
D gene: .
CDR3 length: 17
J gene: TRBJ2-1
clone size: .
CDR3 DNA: TGTGCCAGCAGTCTAAAAGGGGGGCCAAGCTCCTACAATGAGCAGTTCTTC
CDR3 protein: CASSLKGGPSSYNEQFF

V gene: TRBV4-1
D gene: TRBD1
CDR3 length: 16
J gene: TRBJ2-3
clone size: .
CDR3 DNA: TGCGCCAGCAGCCAAGGAGGGGGCCCTAGCACAGATACGCAGTATTTT
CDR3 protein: CASSQGGGPSTDTQYF

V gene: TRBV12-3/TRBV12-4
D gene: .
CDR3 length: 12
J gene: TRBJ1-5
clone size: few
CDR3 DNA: TGTGCCAGCAGTTTAGAGGGTCAGCCCCAGCATTTT
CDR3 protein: CASSLEGQPQHF

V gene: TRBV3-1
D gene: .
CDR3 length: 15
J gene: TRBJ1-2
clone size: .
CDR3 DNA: TGTGCCAGCAGCCAAGGACAGCTCGTTGGCTATGGCTACACCTTC
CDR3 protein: CASSQGQLVGYGYTF

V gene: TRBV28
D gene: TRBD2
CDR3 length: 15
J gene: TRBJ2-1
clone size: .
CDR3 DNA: TGTGCCACCCACGCCCCAGCGGGACTGAACTATGAGCAGTTCTTC
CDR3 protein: CATHAPAGLNYEQFF

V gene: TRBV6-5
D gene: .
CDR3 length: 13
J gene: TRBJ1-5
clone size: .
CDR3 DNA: TGTGCCAGCAGTAGTAGGGGGGTTCAGCCCCAGCATTTT
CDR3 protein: CASSSRGVQPQHF

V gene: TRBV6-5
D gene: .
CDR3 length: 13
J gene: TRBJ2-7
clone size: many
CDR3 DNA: TGTGCCAGCAGCTACTTTGGCTGGGACGAGCAGTACTTC
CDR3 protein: CASSYFGWDEQYF

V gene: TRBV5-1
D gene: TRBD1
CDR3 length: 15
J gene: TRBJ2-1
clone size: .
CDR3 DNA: TGCGCCAGCAGCTTAATGACAGGGGGGTTGGGTGAGCAGTTCTTC
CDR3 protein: CASSLMTGGLGEQFF

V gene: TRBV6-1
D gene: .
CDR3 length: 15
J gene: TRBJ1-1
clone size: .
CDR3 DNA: TGTGCCAGCGAGGACGCACTGCCCCTTAACACTGAAGCTTTCTTT
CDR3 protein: CASEDALPLNTEAFF

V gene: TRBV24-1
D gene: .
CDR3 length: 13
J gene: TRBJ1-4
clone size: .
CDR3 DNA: TGTGCCACCTCTCAGTCAGTAAGCGAAAAACTGTTTTTT
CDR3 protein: CATSQSVSEKLFF

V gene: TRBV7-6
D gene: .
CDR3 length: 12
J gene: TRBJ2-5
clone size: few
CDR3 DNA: TGTGCCAGCACCGACCTCCAAGAGACCCAGTACTTC
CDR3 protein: CASTDLQETQYF

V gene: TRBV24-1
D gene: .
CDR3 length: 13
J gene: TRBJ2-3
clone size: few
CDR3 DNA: TGTGCCACCAGTGACCCATCTAGGGATACGCAGTATTTT
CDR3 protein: CATSDPSRDTQYF

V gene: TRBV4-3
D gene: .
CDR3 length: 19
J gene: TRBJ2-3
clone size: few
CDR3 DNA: TGCGCCAGCAGCCAAGCCCCCTTTTCTGGGCGGGGCAGCACAGATACGCAGTATTTT
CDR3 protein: CASSQAPFSGRGSTDTQYF

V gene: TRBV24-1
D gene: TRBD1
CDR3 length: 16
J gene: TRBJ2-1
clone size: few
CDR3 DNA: TGTGCCACCAGTGTTTCCGGGACAGCCTTTTACAATGAGCAGTTCTTC
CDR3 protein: CATSVSGTAFYNEQFF

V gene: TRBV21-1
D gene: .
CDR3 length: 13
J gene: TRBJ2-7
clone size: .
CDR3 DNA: TGTGCCATCCTCGGACGGGGGATCTACGAGCAGTACTTC
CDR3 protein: CAILGRGIYEQYF

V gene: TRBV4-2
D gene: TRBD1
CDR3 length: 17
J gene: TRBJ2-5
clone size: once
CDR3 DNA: TGTGCCAGCAGCCAAGAGGTCACACCCAGAGGGGGCGAGACCCAGTACTTC
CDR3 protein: CASSQEVTPRGGETQYF

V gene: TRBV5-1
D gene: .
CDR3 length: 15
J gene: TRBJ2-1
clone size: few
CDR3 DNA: TGCGCCAGCAGCTTGGACAGGGGAGGTTTCAATGAGCAGTTCTTC
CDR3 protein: CASSLDRGGFNEQFF

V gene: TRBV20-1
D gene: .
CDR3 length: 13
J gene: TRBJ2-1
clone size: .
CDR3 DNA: TGCAGTGCTGAGGGGGGGGCAAACAATGAGCAGTTCTTC
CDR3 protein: CSAEGGANNEQFF